The TCR beta chain under discussion was sequenced for a study of monozygotic twins with inflammatory bowel disease. From its re-call of the 5' RACE reads, TCRdb lists each CDR3 protein once, without DNA. The sample holds more than 350,000 distinct CDR3 sequences. Notes on the study in general: Repertoire similarity was not found to differ between concordant and discordant twins, possibly from limited power. A reduction in TCRbeta diversity (inverse Simpson) was seen in IBD patients relative to healthy co-twins.

The CDR3 runs to 16 residues. The germline V gene encodes CDR1 MDHEN and CDR2 SYDVKM. As regards this clonotype: Its cognate antigen is unknown.

The clonotype comes from a human donor with ulcerative colitis or Crohn's disease, or a healthy co-twin of an affected twin (not recorded which). The V gene is TRBV28, the J gene TRBJ1-4; TCRdb indicates TRBD1, and absent DNA this call remains unverified. Sequenced input: blood. The CDR3 region is CASSLPDKGLNEKLFF.